One sample yielded the 18 T cell receptor beta chains listed below, sequenced in a study of cytomegalovirus exposure and HLA in healthy donors. A multiplex PCR was run with 60 Vbeta primers and 13 Jbeta primers. Libraries were prepared by immunoSEQ multiplex PCR; TCRdb keeps only in-frame clonotypes and omits some of them. Among about 170,000 clones listed, around 78% were seen once. Sequenced material: PBMCs. These receptors all come from a female donor in good health and CMV-seronegative.

This chain connects TRBV11-2 to TRBJ2-7; D unclear. CDR1 is SGHAT and CDR2 is FQNNGV in the germline V gene. V was pared by 5 bases and J by 3 bases, with 8 bases between. The CDR3 totals 12 residues. Here the CDR3 reads CASSENSYEQYF. The CDR3 region has the DNA TGTGCCAGCAGCGAAAACAGCTACGAGCAGTACTTC.

This clone was seen once. The chain has TRBV4-3 and TRBJ2-5; D remains ambiguous. TRBJ2-7 matches the DNA end more closely, so the J call is doubtful. CDR1 is LGHNA and CDR2 is YSLEER in the germline V gene. This CDR3 spans 14 amino acids. DNA of the CDR3: TGCGCCAGCAGCCAAGAACAGACCTCCTACGAGCAGTACTTC. Its protein is CASSQEQTSYEQYF.

The chain uses TRBV7-9 and TRBJ1-1, with D maybe TRBD1 (6 bases). The CDR3 consists of 13 residues. V was shortened by 7 bases and J by 0 bases, with 9 bases between the two germline ends. Germline-derived CDR1 and CDR2 are SEHNR and FQNEAQ (reference sequence). The CDR3 loop is CASTDRLNTEAFF. The CDR3 region has the DNA TGTGCCAGCACCGACAGGTTGAACACTGAAGCTTTCTTT.

This clone appeared once. V and J are TRBV19 and TRBJ1-1, with 7 bases aligning to TRBD1. This CDR3 spans 15 amino acids. The germline V gene has CDR1 LNHDA and CDR2 SQIVND (reference sequence). The V and J ends lost 4 bases and 1 base, in that order; junction bases with no gene match: 6. CDR3 amino acids: CASSTLQGWNTEAFF. The CDR3 coding sequence is TGTGCCAGTAGTACCTTACAGGGGTGGAACACTGAAGCTTTCTTT. The full variable domain, in which reference TRBV19 and TRBJ1-1 provide the parts outside the CDR3, is DGGITQSPKYLFRKEGQNVTLSCEQNLNHDAMYWYRQDPGQGLRLIYYSQIVNDFQKGDIAEGYSVSREKKESFPLTVTSAQKNPTAFYLCASSTLQGWNTEAFFGQGTRLTVV.

Concerning this clone: The sample holds other DNA sequences that translate to the same CDR3. The CDR3 loop reads CASSLGQGNTIYF. CDR3 bases: TGTGCCAGCAGCTTGGGACAGGGAAACACCATATATTTT. This chain links TRBV7-9 with TRBJ1-3; 7 nucleotides align to TRBD1. This CDR3 contains 13 residues. The V and J ends lost 3 bases and 4 bases, in that order; junction bases with no gene match: 0. The germline V gene has CDR1 SEHNR and CDR2 FQNEAQ (reference sequence).

The chain links TRBV7-9 to TRBJ2-5; a weak D match, TRBD2 (5 bases). Germline values: CDR1 SEHNR, CDR2 FQNEAQ (reference sequence). Trimming pared 2 bases from V and 0 bases from J, leaving 10 bases between. This CDR3 has 15 residues. DNA of the CDR3: TGTGCCAGCAGCTTAAAGAGGGCCGACCAAGAGACCCAGTACTTC. Residues: CASSLKRADQETQYF.

CDR3 sequence (DNA): TGTGCCAGCAGCTCGACAGGGAGGACGGGGTCTGAAGCTTTCTTT. This sequence encodes CASSSTGRTGSEAFF. The chain links TRBV2 to TRBJ1-1, with TRBD1 matching 7 bases. V lost 6 bases, J lost 6 bases, and 13 bases stayed unmatched. Germline CDR1 is SNHLY and CDR2 is FYNNEI. CDR3 length equals 15 residues.

The J gene is TRBJ1-1, the V gene TRBV5-1; 9 bases fit TRBD1. Germline values: CDR1 SGHRS, CDR2 YFSETQ. The V segment lost 4 bases and the J segment 2 bases; nucleotides outside the gene matches: 3. The CDR3 is made up of 14 amino acids. CDR3 residues: CASSGDRVNTEAFF. As DNA, the CDR3 is TGCGCCAGCAGCGGGGACAGGGTTAACACTGAAGCTTTCTTT.

V usage is TRBV2 and J usage is TRBJ1-5; tentative D call: TRBD1 (6 bases). Germline CDR1 reads SNHLY; CDR2 reads FYNNEI. This CDR3 is 15 amino acids long. Trimming took off 7 bases at V and 2 bases at J, with 15 bases between the two ends. Written as DNA, the CDR3 is TGTGCCAGCATACAGGGAAGGATAGGCAATCAGCCCCAGCATTTT. It specifies CASIQGRIGNQPQHF.

This clone has just a few counts. CDR3 residues: CASGGTSGGAYNEQFF. In nucleotides, the CDR3 is TGTGCCAGCGGGGGGACTAGCGGGGGGGCGTACAATGAGCAGTTCTTC. The rearrangement links TRBV25-1 to TRBJ2-1; 16 bases are shared with TRBD2. CDR1 is MGHDK, CDR2 SYGVNS, per germline. CDR3 length equals 16 residues. Trimming at V came to 8 bases and at J to 4 bases, leaving 5 bases not matched to a gene.

V is TRBV4-3 and J is TRBJ2-3; D remains ambiguous. CDR1 and CDR2 (germline): LGHNA, YSLEER. The CDR3 has 17 residues. V was pared by 3 bases and J by 2 bases, with 18 bases between. CDR3 coding DNA: TGCGCCAGCAGCCAGGCGGCAAGTCGGCCCTCCACAGATACGCAGTATTTT. As protein: CASSQAASRPSTDTQYF.

The rearrangement links TRBV7-9 to TRBJ2-2, with TRBD1 matching over 11 bases. The CDR3 is made up of 16 amino acids. Germline CDR1 is SEHNR and CDR2 is FQNEAQ (reference sequence). The junction had 4 bases not matched to a gene; V was cut back by 0 bases and J by 7 bases. The CDR3 DNA reads as TGTGCCAGCAGCTTAGCGCTGGACAGGGGGCGCGGGGAGCTGTTTTTT. It is translated as CASSLALDRGRGELFF.

As for this clone: An end of the junction does not agree with germline; a read error may underlie this. The chain combines TRBV2 with TRBJ2-4; 10 positions agree with TRBD2. This CDR3 is 17 amino acids long. Germline V gives CDR1 SNHLY, CDR2 FYNNEI. The CDR3 sequence: CASSPGLAIDSKNSQYF. The CDR3 coding sequence is TGTGCCAGCAGCCCGGGACTAGCGATAGACTCCAAAAACAGTCAGTACTTC.

The V gene is TRBV6-1, the J gene TRBJ1-2; D is undetermined. The ends were cut back, 1 base at V and 5 bases at J, with 17 bases in the middle. The length of the CDR3 is 16 residues. CDR1 is MNHNS, CDR2 SASEGT, per germline. As DNA, the CDR3 is TGTGCCAGCAGTGAAGACGTAGCCATCGCCGGATATGGCTACACCTTC. Translated, it gives CASSEDVAIAGYGYTF.

This clone has more than one count but fewer than ten. The V call is TRBV5-4, the J call TRBJ2-7; D possibly corresponds to TRBD1 (6 bases). Deletions cut 0 bases from V and 3 bases from J, with 10 bases between. From germline, CDR1 is SGHNT and CDR2 YYREEE (reference sequence). This CDR3 spans 14 amino acids. CDR3 sequence: CASSLEAGVYEQYF. The DNA of the CDR3 is TGTGCCAGCAGCTTGGAGGCAGGGGTCTACGAGCAGTACTTC.

The chain links TRBV7-3 to TRBJ1-1; D is uncertain. Trimming left V 2 bases short and J 1 base short, with 11 bases between. The germline V gene encodes CDR1 SGHTA and CDR2 FQGTGA. The CDR3 extends over 15 amino acids. CDR3 nucleotide sequence: TGTGCCAGCAGCTTATTGGCAGGCTCGAACACTGAAGCTTTCTTT. Residues: CASSLLAGSNTEAFF.

The J gene is TRBJ2-4, the V gene TRBV21-1; the table's D call TRBD1 went unverified against the DNA. TRBV21-1 is designated a pseudogene. This CDR3 region has 15 residues. DNA for the CDR3: TGTGCCAGCAGCAAACTGAGGACAGGGGGAAACATTCAGTACTTC. As protein: CASSKLRTGGNIQYF.

The chain combines TRBV6-6 with TRBJ2-7; D is perhaps TRBD2 (5 bases). The germline V gene encodes CDR1 MNHNY and CDR2 SVGAGI (reference sequence). This CDR3 region has 13 residues. V was pared by 7 bases and J by 3 bases, with 13 bases between. Here the CDR3 reads CASKPNGGYEQYF. The DNA of the CDR3 is TGTGCCAGCAAACCAAACGGAGGCTACGAGCAGTACTTC.